These 18 T cell receptor beta chains came from one sample sequenced in a study of CD8+ T cells in alopecia areata (dated by TCRdb to 2016 to 2018). Per the publication, the treatment or condition label means: oral pan-JAK inhibitor, 5-10 mg twice daily. The library was produced with the immunoSEQ multiplex PCR assay. To provide template for TCR sequencing, every sample had RNA extracted and reverse transcribed into cDNA. TCRdb retrieved this table from immuneACCESS and kept in-frame rearrangements only. Not all clones are present; in checked studies, unresolved V genes account for under half, and no reason is known for the remainder. Present in this sample are around 100,000 clones, about nine tenths of which were seen just once. Jointly, the top ten make up around 10% of the sample. The source was CD8+ T cells sorted from blood, collected between weeks 30 and 35, from a patient treated with tofacitinib. The receptors were gathered from a human donor with alopecia areata.

The chain links TRBV25-1 to TRBJ2-2; 7 bases are a match to TRBD1. Germline CDR1 and CDR2: MGHDK and SYGVNS. V shed 5 bases and J 5 bases; nucleotides not matched to a gene: 8. The CDR3 covers 15 residues. The CDR3 region is CASSLAQGWTGELFF. In DNA, the CDR3 is TGTGCCAGCAGTCTGGCACAGGGGTGGACCGGGGAGCTGTTTTTT.

V usage is TRBV7-9 and J usage is TRBJ2-7; TRBD1 agrees at 8 bases. The length of the CDR3 is 14 residues. Per the germline V gene, CDR1 is SEHNR and CDR2 is FQNEAQ (reference sequence). V lost 2 bases to trimming and J lost 2 bases; unmatched junction nucleotides: 2. CDR3 sequence reads: CASSLSTGAYEQYF. The CDR3 nucleotides are TGTGCCAGCAGCTTATCGACAGGGGCCTACGAGCAGTACTTC.

The chain recombines TRBV30 with TRBJ1-1; D not resolved. Trimming stripped 1 base from V and 2 bases from J, with 8 bases between. The CDR3 loop spans 13 amino acids. Germline CDR1 is GTSNPN and CDR2 is SVGIG (reference sequence). The CDR3 DNA follows: TGTGCCTGGAGTGAAGGCGGTAACACTGAAGCTTTCTTT. This translates into CAWSEGGNTEAFF.

The genes are TRBV11-2 and TRBJ2-7, with 12 nucleotides matching TRBD2. The CDR3 is 16 residues long. The germline V gene encodes CDR1 SGHAT and CDR2 FQNNGV. The trim removed 2 bases at V and 2 bases at J, leaving 4 bases unmatched. DNA of the CDR3: TGTGCCAGCAGCTTATTATCTAGCGGGAGGGCCTACGAGCAGTACTTC. Translated: CASSLLSSGRAYEQYF.

A single count supports this clone. This rearrangement joins TRBV10-3 to TRBJ2-7; 8 bases line up with TRBD2. V was pared by 3 bases and J by 2 bases, with 6 bases of the junction left unmatched. The CDR3 length is 15 residues. Looked up from germline, CDR1 is ENHRY and CDR2 is SYGVKD. This CDR3 is CAISDGGTSTYEQYF. The DNA of the CDR3 is TGTGCCATCAGTGATGGTGGGACTAGTACCTACGAGCAGTACTTC.

This chain connects TRBV27 to TRBJ2-7; D could derive from TRBD1 or TRBD2 (5 bases each). With 0 bases removed from V and 7 bases from J, the gap between germline ends came to 10 bases. The CDR3 has 13 residues. Germline CDR1 is MNHEY and CDR2 is SMNVEV (reference sequence). Here the CDR3 reads CASSLSPGREQYF. DNA of the CDR3: TGTGCCAGCAGTTTATCCCCGGGACGGGAGCAGTACTTC.

The chain joins TRBV11-2 to TRBJ2-1, with TRBD1 identical over 9 bases. CDR1 and CDR2 from the germline V gene are SGHAT and FQNNGV. There are 14 residues in the CDR3. V lost 5 bases, J lost 7 bases, and 6 bases stayed unmatched. The CDR3 sequence is CASSTWDRANEQFF. The CDR3 nucleotides are TGTGCCAGCAGCACGTGGGACAGGGCAAATGAGCAGTTCTTC.

Points on this clone: At one end the junction does not follow the germline gene, possibly because of a read error. The rearrangement joins TRBV5-1 to TRBJ2-5, with D perhaps given as TRBD1 or TRBD2 (6 bases each). The CDR3 spans 15 residues. Germline V CDR1 and CDR2: SGHRS, YFSETQ. The CDR3 loop reads CASSLGRGQGETQYF. CDR3 sequence (DNA): TGCGCCAGCAGTTTGGGCCGGGGGCAGGGTGAGACCCAGTACTTC.

The chain employs TRBV11-1 and TRBJ2-1; 8 positions agree with TRBD1. The CDR3 totals 14 residues. The J segment lost 0 bases and the V segment lost 8 bases, leaving 3 bases of the junction unmatched. Per germline, CDR1 SGHAT and CDR2 FQDESV (reference sequence). The CDR3 DNA follows: TGTGCCAGCGAGGGGACAGGCTCCTACAATGAGCAGTTCTTC. This gives the protein CASEGTGSYNEQFF.

This chain connects TRBV30 to TRBJ2-7; D may match TRBD1 or TRBD2 (5 bases each). Germline V gene lookup returns CDR1 GTSNPN and CDR2 SVGIG (reference sequence). There are 13 residues in the CDR3. V lost 4 bases to trimming and J lost 7 bases, with 17 bases between them. CDR3 loop: CAWTGDGRGEQYF. CDR3 bases: TGTGCCTGGACCGGGGACGGAAGAGGGGAGCAGTACTTC.

The V and J genes are TRBV5-4 and TRBJ1-2; TRBD1 agrees at 7 bases. J gave up 7 bases and V 5 bases, and 11 bases lay outside the gene matches. The CDR3 loop spans 14 amino acids. CDR1 is SGHNT and CDR2 is YYREEE in the germline V gene (reference sequence). CDR3 residues: CASSSGTDPRGYTF. In DNA form, the CDR3 reads TGTGCCAGCAGTTCCGGGACAGACCCTCGTGGCTACACCTTC. Filled out from reference TRBV5-4 and TRBJ1-2, the complete variable domain reads ETGVTQSPTHLIKTRGQQVTLRCSSQSGHNTVSWYQQALGQGPQFIFQYYREEENGRGNFPPRFSGLQFPNYSSELNVNALELDDSALYLCASSSGTDPRGYTFGSGTRLTVV.

The CDR3 protein is CASSQDLWGNQPQHF. The CDR3 region has the DNA TGTGCCAGCAGCCAAGATTTGTGGGGCAATCAGCCCCAGCATTTT. This chain links TRBV4-2 with TRBJ1-5, with D hard to call. This CDR3 contains 15 residues. The V and J ends lost 0 bases and 2 bases respectively, with 8 bases between them. Germline CDR1 LGHNA, CDR2 YNFKEQ.

A note on this clone: In the same sample, other DNA sequences code for this CDR3. The chain couples TRBV7-3 to TRBJ2-7, with TRBD2 as a possible D gene (6 bases). The CDR3 contains 15 residues. The ends were cut back, 5 bases at V and 7 bases at J, with 21 bases in the middle. Germline V gives CDR1 SGHTA, CDR2 FQGTGA. This chain's CDR3 is CASSLIAGRAEEQYF. The CDR3 region has the DNA TGTGCCAGCAGCCTGATCGCGGGACGTGCAGAGGAGCAGTACTTC. Using reference TRBV7-3 and TRBJ2-7 for the parts outside the CDR3, the full variable domain is GAGVSQTPSNKVTEKGKYVELRCDPISGHTALYWYRQSLGQGPEFLIYFQGTGAADDSGLPNDRFFAVRPEGSVSTLKIQRTERGDSAVYLCASSLIAGRAEEQYFGPGTRLTVT.

The chain combines TRBV4-1 with TRBJ2-1, with 8 nucleotides matching TRBD2. This CDR3 is built from 15 residues. The germline gives CDR1 MGHRA, CDR2 YSYEKL. V was clipped by 0 bases and J by 9 bases; unmatched bases: 7. The CDR3 DNA follows: TGCGCCAGCAGCCAAGACTCGGGAGGGCCTATTGAGCAGTTCTTC. This translates into CASSQDSGGPIEQFF.

The CDR3 reads CASRNLAGRRTDTQYF. CDR3 coding DNA: TGTGCCAGCAGGAATCTAGCGGGGCGTCGCACAGATACGCAGTATTTT. The J gene is TRBJ2-3, the V gene TRBV5-6; 9 nucleotides agree with TRBD2. Germline V gene data show CDR1 as SGHDT and CDR2 as YYEEEE. V shed 5 bases and J 1 base; nucleotides not matched to a gene: 8. The CDR3 extends over 16 amino acids.

This clone was seen just once. The chain is built from TRBV5-1 and TRBJ1-2; no definite D call. With 4 bases removed from V and 5 bases from J, the gap between germline ends came to 15 bases. Germline V gene lookup returns CDR1 SGHRS and CDR2 YFSETQ. This CDR3 has 14 amino acids. CDR3 region: CASSPPRSLYGYTF. CDR3 bases: TGCGCCAGCAGCCCTCCTAGGTCCTTATATGGCTACACCTTC. The whole variable domain, filled in from reference TRBV5-1 and TRBJ1-2, reads KAGVTQTPRYLIKTRGQQVTLSCSPISGHRSVSWYQQTPGQGLQFLFEYFSETQRNKGNFPGRFSGRQFSNSRSEMNVSTLELGDSALYLCASSPPRSLYGYTFGSGTRLTVV.

The chain links TRBV14 to TRBJ2-7; 8 bases match TRBD2. CDR3 length: 15 amino acids. V lost 5 bases to trimming and J lost 0 bases; unmatched junction nucleotides: 6. The germline CDR1 and CDR2 sequences are SGHDN and FVKESK. Written as DNA, the CDR3 is TGTGCCAGCAGCATACTAGCGGTCCGCTCCTACGAGCAGTACTTC. This gives the protein CASSILAVRSYEQYF.

J is TRBJ2-3 and V is TRBV5-1, with D possibly being TRBD2 (6 bases). Deletions cut 0 bases from V and 6 bases from J, with 14 bases between. This CDR3 region has 15 residues. Germline V CDR1 and CDR2: SGHRS, YFSETQ. CDR3 bases: TGCGCCAGCAGCTTGGCCGAGGGACGGGAGGATACGCAGTATTTT. Translating gives CASSLAEGREDTQYF.